This is a list of T cell receptor beta chains from one sample in a study of T cell responses to AZD1222 COVID-19 vaccine. Produced via immunoSEQ multiplex PCR; TCRdb's table is partial and in-frame only. This sample has more than 95,000 clones, with 90% found just once. The source material was peripheral blood, sampled on day 0 of AZD1222 vaccination. The receptors originated from an adult in good health. Both conserved end residues are part of each CDR3. A D gene is named only where the DNA matches it firmly. Clone size is not always given. Where it is, it says once, few, many or a class for expanded clones.

J gene: TRBJ2-1; D gene: -; clone size: -; V gene: TRBV7-3; CDR3 DNA: TGTGCCAGCAGCTTAGTCTCGAGCTCCCCGGATGAGCAGTTCTTC; CDR3 protein: CASSLVSSSPDEQFF
J gene: TRBJ1-1; D gene: -; clone size: -; V gene: TRBV7-9; CDR3 DNA: TGTGCCAGCAGCTTCACCAGGGCGAGCACTGAAGCTTTCTTT; CDR3 protein: CASSFTRASTEAFF
J gene: TRBJ1-5; D gene: TRBD1; clone size: -; V gene: TRBV19; CDR3 DNA: TGTGCCAGTAGCGGACAGGTAATTCAGCCCCAGCATTTT; CDR3 protein: CASSGQVIQPQHF
J gene: TRBJ1-2; D gene: -; clone size: -; V gene: TRBV6-1; CDR3 DNA: TGTGCCAGCAGTGAAGCGACGGGGTATGGCTACACCTTC; CDR3 protein: CASSEATGYGYTF
J gene: TRBJ2-7; D gene: -; clone size: -; V gene: TRBV6-2/TRBV6-3; CDR3 DNA: TGTGCCAGCAGTTACTACAGGGAAGGAGGCGAGCAGTACTTC; CDR3 protein: CASSYYREGGEQYF
J gene: TRBJ2-1; D gene: TRBD2; clone size: once; V gene: TRBV18; CDR3 DNA: TGTGCCAGCTCTCCGGGCGGGAGCGCGAATGAGCAGTTCTTC; CDR3 protein: CASSPGGSANEQFF
J gene: TRBJ2-5; D gene: -; clone size: once; V gene: TRBV2; CDR3 DNA: TGTGCCAGCAGTAAAAAGACACATATCTTGGGAGAGACCCAGTACTTC; CDR3 protein: CASSKKTHILGETQYF
J gene: TRBJ2-1; D gene: -; clone size: -; V gene: TRBV28; CDR3 DNA: TGTGCCAGCAGTTTACTTGCAGGTGAGCAGTTCTTC; CDR3 protein: CASSLLAGEQFF
J gene: TRBJ1-2; D gene: -; clone size: -; V gene: TRBV2; CDR3 DNA: TGTGCCAGCAGTGAATCCCGACAGGCCGGCTACACCTTC; CDR3 protein: CASSESRQAGYTF
J gene: TRBJ2-5; D gene: -; clone size: -; V gene: TRBV7-7; CDR3 DNA: TGTGCTAGCAGCTCCCGCCCCGGACAGCAAGAGACCCAGTACTTC; CDR3 protein: CASSSRPGQQETQYF
J gene: TRBJ2-2; D gene: -; clone size: -; V gene: TRBV11-2; CDR3 DNA: TGTGCCAGCAGCTTAGTTCCGGCGAACACCGGGGAGCTGTTTTTT; CDR3 protein: CASSLVPANTGELFF
J gene: TRBJ2-1; D gene: TRBD1; clone size: -; V gene: TRBV19; CDR3 DNA: TGTGCCAGTAGTATAGACGGACAGGGGGGAGGTAATGAGCAGTTCTTC; CDR3 protein: CASSIDGQGGGNEQFF
J gene: TRBJ1-4; D gene: -; clone size: few; V gene: TRBV15; CDR3 DNA: TGTGCCACCAGCAGAGATTTTGGCTTTGAAAAACTGTTTTTT; CDR3 protein: CATSRDFGFEKLFF
J gene: TRBJ1-6; D gene: TRBD1; clone size: -; V gene: TRBV27; CDR3 DNA: TGTGCCAGCAGTCCCCTTAAGACAGGGATCCTCTATAATTCACCCCTCCACTTT; CDR3 protein: CASSPLKTGILYNSPLHF
J gene: TRBJ2-7; D gene: TRBD2; clone size: -; V gene: TRBV10-3; CDR3 DNA: TGTGCCATCAGTGAGTCGAAGGTACTAGCGGGTGAGCAGTACTTC; CDR3 protein: CAISESKVLAGEQYF
J gene: TRBJ2-7; D gene: -; clone size: -; V gene: TRBV12-3/TRBV12-4; CDR3 DNA: TGTGCCAGTTCCCGGGACTTAGCGTACGAGCAGTACTTC; CDR3 protein: CASSRDLAYEQYF
J gene: TRBJ1-1; D gene: TRBD1; clone size: -; V gene: TRBV25-1; CDR3 DNA: TGTGCCAGCAGTGAAACAGGGGGCTACACTGAAGCTTTCTTT; CDR3 protein: CASSETGGYTEAFF
J gene: TRBJ2-3; D gene: TRBD2; clone size: -; V gene: TRBV24-1; CDR3 DNA: TGTGCCACCAGTGATCGAAGCGGGAGGAGGACAGATACGCAGTATTTT; CDR3 protein: CATSDRSGRRTDTQYF
J gene: TRBJ1-5; D gene: -; clone size: -; V gene: TRBV28; CDR3 DNA: TGTGCCAGCTGGGCCTATGGGCGGGGGAATCAGCCCCAGCATTTT; CDR3 protein: CASWAYGRGNQPQHF
J gene: TRBJ2-7; D gene: -; clone size: -; V gene: TRBV7-9; CDR3 DNA: TGTGCCAGCAGCTTTAGGCCCTACGAGCAGTACTTC; CDR3 protein: CASSFRPYEQYF
J gene: TRBJ1-2; D gene: -; clone size: -; V gene: TRBV24-1; CDR3 DNA: TGTGCCACAGCCCCCGGAGGGGACTATGGCTACACCTTC; CDR3 protein: CATAPGGDYGYTF